This T cell receptor beta chain was sequenced for a study of type 1 regulatory T cells. Study summary: An in vitro protocol generated T-allo10, a Tr1-enriched, alloantigen-specific CD4 T cell product.

This CDR3 contains 14 residues. The V gene's germline CDR1 is MNHNS and CDR2 SASEGT. V was pared by 8 bases and J by 6 bases, with 10 bases of the junction left unmatched. TCRdb itself ran the reads through MiXCR, one entry per CDR3 protein. The sample carries about 62,000 distinct CDR3 sequences, roughly 60% recorded once. Findings of the study overall: Compared with non-type 1 regulatory T cells, type 1 regulatory T cells showed a more restricted TCR repertoire.

To note about this clonotype: Its matching antigen is unknown.

This chain links TRBV6-1 with TRBJ1-5, with 7 bases lining up with TRBD1. The sequencing sample was made of cultured non-Tr1 T cells, either the whole culture or a sorted T cell fraction (not recorded which). The source is a human donor in good health. The DNA for the CDR3 is TGTGCCAGCGGTATCGTTCAGGGGGGTCAGCCCCAGCATTTT. It specifies CASGIVQGGQPQHF.